This is a list of T cell receptor beta chains from one sample in a study of shared clonotypes between healthy human individuals. Clones were read by immunoSEQ multiplex PCR, and TCRdb kept only the in-frame ones, dropping some. Seen here are roughly 1,500,000 clones, 95% to 99% observed once, and the top ten hold about 0.42%. The sequenced sample was naive CD4+ T cells sorted from blood. These receptors all come from a man aged 30-40 years in good health. The CDR3 runs from the conserved cysteine through the conserved F or W.

>TRBV5-1|TRBJ1-4|14
CASSPRGGQEKLFF
>TRBV7-6|TRBJ2-1|12
CASSHTNNEQFF
>TRBV15|TRBJ1-2|15
CATSRDPGGTDGYTF
>TRBV19|TRBJ2-7|13
CASSVEISYEQYF
>TRBV10-3|TRBJ1-2|15
CAISEGVGAFLGYTF
>TRBV6-6|TRBJ2-1|13
CASRAPAGGEQFF
>TRBV5-1|TRBJ2-5|13
CASSPGSIETQYF
>TRBV6-6|TRBJ1-2|13
CASSYSRGNFGTF
>TRBV5-1|TRBJ2-5|13
CASSLNTQETQYF
>TRBV7-2|TRBJ2-7|15
CASSYRLAGAYEQYF
>TRBV5-1|TRBJ2-3|14
CASSLVTRADTQYF